Below, 21 T cell receptor beta chains from the same sample are listed, as sequenced in a study of cytomegalovirus exposure and HLA in healthy donors. The study ran its PCR with 60 Vbeta and 13 Jbeta primers. Here immunoSEQ multiplex PCR was the method, and the copy in TCRdb shows in-frame clones only, minus some. Recorded for this sample: about 160,000 clones. The source material was PBMCs. The receptors here all came from a woman aged 55-69 years in good health and CMV-seronegative.

The chain is built from TRBV5-1 and TRBJ1-3; 8 bases are shared with TRBD1. The junction had 17 bases not matched to a gene; V was cut back by 4 bases and J by 2 bases. CDR1 and CDR2 (germline): SGHRS, YFSETQ. The CDR3 loop spans 19 amino acids. CDR3 region: CASSRAGQGRKDAGNTIYF. The CDR3 region has the DNA TGCGCCAGCAGCAGGGCAGGACAGGGAAGGAAGGATGCTGGAAACACCATATATTTT.

The chain links TRBV7-3 to TRBJ2-1; 8 bases are a match to TRBD2. CDR1 and CDR2 from the germline V gene are SGHTA and FQGTGA. V lost 0 bases to trimming and J lost 4 bases; unmatched junction nucleotides: 2. The CDR3 has 15 residues. The CDR3 sequence: CASSLTSGAYNEQFF. CDR3 nucleotides: TGTGCCAGCAGCTTAACTAGCGGGGCTTACAATGAGCAGTTCTTC.

The rearrangement joins TRBV20-1 to TRBJ1-1; D unresolved. Trimming pared 6 bases from V and 3 bases from J, leaving 5 bases between. This CDR3 spans 10 amino acids. Germline CDR1 DFQATT, CDR2 SNEGSKA (reference sequence). The CDR3 nucleotides are TGCAGTGCCGGGGACACTGAAGCTTTCTTT. This sequence encodes CSAGDTEAFF.

A note on this clone: The same CDR3 arises from other DNA sequences in this sample as well. V usage is TRBV7-9 and J usage is TRBJ2-7; D remains ambiguous. Germline V gives CDR1 SEHNR, CDR2 FQNEAQ (reference sequence). The CDR3 length is 12 residues. Between the trimmed V and J ends, which lost 6 bases and 1 base, there was a span of 7 bases. The CDR3: CASSPGSYEQYF. DNA for the CDR3: TGTGCCAGCAGTCCAGGTTCCTACGAGCAGTACTTC.

The gene calls are TRBV10-3 and TRBJ2-6, with 10 bases fitting TRBD1. V trimming: 10 bases; J trimming: 2 bases; junction bases outside the gene matches: 5. Looked up from germline, CDR1 is ENHRY and CDR2 is SYGVKD. The CDR3 sequence is 15 residues long. CDR3 nucleotides: TGTGCCACTGGACAGGGGGGAACTGGGGCCAACGTCCTGACTTTC. Its protein is CATGQGGTGANVLTF.

The genes are TRBV7-9 and TRBJ2-2; no clear D. The CDR3 covers 14 residues. Germline V CDR1 and CDR2: SEHNR, FQNEAQ (reference sequence). V was cut by 2 bases and J by 5 bases, with 9 bases left in between. CDR3 DNA: TGTGCCAGCAGCTTATTCGCCGCGACCGGGGAGCTGTTTTTT. This codes for CASSLFAATGELFF.

The rearrangement joins TRBV5-1 to TRBJ2-5; 12 nucleotides match TRBD2. The germline V gene has CDR1 SGHRS and CDR2 YFSETQ. J lost 5 bases, V lost 0 bases, and 11 bases had no gene match. CDR3 length: 18 residues. The CDR3 here is CASSLGTSGIVLGETQYF. The CDR3 DNA is TGCGCCAGCAGCTTGGGGACTAGCGGGATTGTCTTGGGGGAGACCCAGTACTTC.

V is TRBV10-3 and J is TRBJ1-5; 7 bases align to TRBD1. Trimming took 6 bases from V and 0 from J; bases not matched to a gene: 8. The germline V gene has CDR1 ENHRY and CDR2 SYGVKD. This CDR3 region has 16 residues. The CDR3 nucleotides are TGTGCCATCAGAGCCTCAGGGACAGATAGCAATCAGCCCCAGCATTTT. Residues: CAIRASGTDSNQPQHF.

The chain links TRBV2 to TRBJ2-7; D not certain. The V gene's germline CDR1 is SNHLY and CDR2 FYNNEI. This CDR3 is 12 amino acids long. V shed 8 bases and J shed 5 bases, with 13 bases lying between them. The CDR3: CASARQVHEQYF. The CDR3 coding sequence is TGTGCCAGCGCTCGCCAGGTCCACGAGCAGTACTTC.

The chain links TRBV5-1 to TRBJ2-7; 8 bases fit TRBD1. Germline assignment: CDR1 SGHRS and CDR2 YFSETQ. V lost 0 bases to trimming and J lost 1 base; unmatched junction nucleotides: 6. The CDR3 is made up of 16 amino acids. The CDR3 DNA is TGCGCCAGCAGCTTGGGTGGGACAGGAAGGTCCTACGAGCAGTACTTC. This gives the protein CASSLGGTGRSYEQYF.

V is TRBV19 and J is TRBJ2-2; 9 bases align to TRBD1. CDR1 is LNHDA, CDR2 SQIVND, per germline (reference sequence). The CDR3 is 15 residues long. Trimming took 5 bases from V and 2 from J; bases not matched to a gene: 3. CDR3 region: CASSWTGANTGELFF. In DNA form, the CDR3 reads TGTGCCAGTAGTTGGACAGGGGCAAACACCGGGGAGCTGTTTTTT.

The chain employs TRBV13 and TRBJ1-3; 7 positions match TRBD1. The CDR3 sequence is 16 residues long. CDR1 PRHDT and CDR2 FYEKMQ come from the germline V gene (reference sequence). Trimming removed 3 bases from V and 4 bases from J; junction bases left unmatched: 9. Here the CDR3 reads CASSLGQPLLGNTIYF. DNA for the CDR3: TGTGCCAGCAGCTTGGGACAGCCTTTATTAGGAAACACCATATATTTT.

The V gene is TRBV15, the J gene TRBJ2-4; TRBD1 agrees at 9 bases. Losses at the gene ends were 7 bases for V and 8 bases for J; bases not matched to a gene: 3. Germline lookup yields CDR1 LNHNV and CDR2 YYDKDF (reference sequence). CDR3 length: 12 amino acids. The CDR3 protein is CATNRGQDIQYF. CDR3 nucleotides: TGTGCCACCAACAGGGGGCAGGACATTCAGTACTTC.

The rearrangement links TRBV4-2 to TRBJ1-1; TRBD1 matches at 10 bases. CDR1 LGHNA and CDR2 YNFKEQ come from the germline V gene. Trimming removed 1 base from V and 9 bases from J; junction bases left unmatched: 5. The CDR3 loop spans 14 amino acids. The CDR3 here is CASSQGTGGFQAFF. CDR3 bases: TGTGCCAGCAGCCAAGGGACAGGGGGATTTCAAGCTTTCTTT.

The chain recombines TRBV19 with TRBJ2-7, with 12 nucleotides matching TRBD2. CDR1 LNHDA and CDR2 SQIVND come from the germline V gene (reference sequence). The CDR3 consists of 15 residues. The V gene end was trimmed by 2 bases and the J gene end by 4 bases; junction bases not matched to a gene: 3. The CDR3 nucleotides are TGTGCCAGTAGTATAACTAGCGGGAGGTGGTACGAGCAGTACTTC. It encodes CASSITSGRWYEQYF.

V usage is TRBV20-1 and J usage is TRBJ2-4; D is ambiguous. V was pared by 3 bases and J by 9 bases, with 9 bases between. From germline, CDR1 is DFQATT and CDR2 SNEGSKA (reference sequence). The CDR3 has 11 amino acids. The CDR3 here is CSARAQTIQYF. In DNA, the CDR3 is TGCAGTGCTAGGGCCCAAACCATTCAGTACTTC.

The DNA of the CDR3 is TGTGCCAGCAGTTGGACAGGGCCTGGGGCCAACGTCCTGACTTTC. It codes for CASSWTGPGANVLTF. The gene calls are TRBV6-5 and TRBJ2-6; 8 bases line up with TRBD1. J lost 2 bases, V lost 4 bases, and 1 base had no gene match. The CDR3 loop spans 15 amino acids. Germline-derived CDR1 and CDR2 are MNHEY and SVGAGI.

A remark on this clone: One junction end does not reproduce the germline sequence, and a read error may be involved. The CDR3 region has the DNA TGCGCCGGCAGGAGGGAGATTCTCTACGAGCAGTACTTC. It translates to CAGRREILYEQYF. This chain joins TRBV5-1 and TRBJ2-7; weak D call: TRBD2 (6 bases). This CDR3 is built from 13 residues. CDR1 SGHRS and CDR2 YFSETQ come from the germline V gene.

The rearrangement links TRBV7-3 to TRBJ2-5, with a weak D call TRBD2 (5 bases). The CDR3 spans 14 residues. CDR1 is SGHTA and CDR2 is FQGTGA in the germline V gene. Deletions cut 5 bases from V and 5 bases from J, with 15 bases between. Here the CDR3 DNA reads TGTGCCAGCAGCCCGGGAAGCCCCAGTGAGACCCAGTACTTC. Translation: CASSPGSPSETQYF.

The rearrangement uses TRBV5-1 and TRBJ1-1, with D unclear. Germline lookup yields CDR1 SGHRS and CDR2 YFSETQ. V was shortened by 4 bases and J by 7 bases, with 14 bases between the two germline ends. The CDR3 runs to 13 residues. The CDR3 nucleotides read TGCGCCAGCAGCGATACGTTGGCGGGTGAAGCTTTCTTT. Its translation is CASSDTLAGEAFF.

The gene calls are TRBV2 and TRBJ2-2; 8 nucleotides line up with TRBD1. J gave up 2 bases and V 7 bases, and 21 bases lay outside the gene matches. The CDR3 consists of 20 residues. The germline V gene encodes CDR1 SNHLY and CDR2 FYNNEI. The CDR3 sequence is CASTVAVTGGRGLNTGELFF. CDR3 DNA sequence: TGTGCCAGCACAGTGGCGGTTACAGGGGGACGGGGGTTAAACACCGGGGAGCTGTTTTTT.